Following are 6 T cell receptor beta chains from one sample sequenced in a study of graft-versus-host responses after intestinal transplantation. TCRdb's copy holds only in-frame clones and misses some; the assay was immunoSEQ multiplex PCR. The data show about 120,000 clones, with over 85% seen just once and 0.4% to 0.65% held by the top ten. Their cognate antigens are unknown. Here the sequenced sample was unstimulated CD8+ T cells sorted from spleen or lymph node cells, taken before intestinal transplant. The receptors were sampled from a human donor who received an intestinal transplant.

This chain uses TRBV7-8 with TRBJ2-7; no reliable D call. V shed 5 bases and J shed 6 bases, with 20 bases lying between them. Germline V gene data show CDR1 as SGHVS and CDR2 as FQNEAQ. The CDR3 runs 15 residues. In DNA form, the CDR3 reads TGTGCCAGCAGCATTTCGTGGACGGCAAGTAGCGAGCAGTACTTC. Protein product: CASSISWTASSEQYF.

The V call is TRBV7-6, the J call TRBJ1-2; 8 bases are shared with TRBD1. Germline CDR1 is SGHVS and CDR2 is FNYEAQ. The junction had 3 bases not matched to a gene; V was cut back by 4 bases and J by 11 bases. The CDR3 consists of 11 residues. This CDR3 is CASSSTGDYTF. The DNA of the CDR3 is TGTGCCAGCAGCTCGACAGGGGATTACACCTTC.

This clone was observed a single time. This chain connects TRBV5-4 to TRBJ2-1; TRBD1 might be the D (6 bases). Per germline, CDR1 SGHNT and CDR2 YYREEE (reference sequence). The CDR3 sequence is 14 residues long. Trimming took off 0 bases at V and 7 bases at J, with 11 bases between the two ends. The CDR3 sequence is CASSLGTQGNEQFF. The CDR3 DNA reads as TGTGCCAGCAGCTTGGGCACCCAGGGGAATGAGCAGTTCTTC.

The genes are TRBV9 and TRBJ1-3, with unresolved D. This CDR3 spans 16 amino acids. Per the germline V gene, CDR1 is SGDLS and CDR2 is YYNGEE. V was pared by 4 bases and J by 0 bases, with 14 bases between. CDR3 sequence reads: CASSPRQVDSGNTIYF. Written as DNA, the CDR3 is TGTGCCAGCAGCCCTCGGCAGGTCGACTCTGGAAACACCATATATTTT. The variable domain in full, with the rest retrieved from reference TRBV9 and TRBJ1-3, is DSGVTQTPKHLITATGQRVTLRCSPRSGDLSVYWYQQSLDQGLQFLIQYYNGEERAKGNILERFSAQQFPDLHSELNLSSLELGDSALYFCASSPRQVDSGNTIYFGEGSWLTVV.

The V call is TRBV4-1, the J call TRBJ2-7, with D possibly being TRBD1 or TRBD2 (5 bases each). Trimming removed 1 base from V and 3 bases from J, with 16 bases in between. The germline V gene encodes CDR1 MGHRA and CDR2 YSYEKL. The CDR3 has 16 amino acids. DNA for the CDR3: TGCGCCAGCAGCCAAGGGCCCCAGGGACGGATCTACGAGCAGTACTTC. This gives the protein CASSQGPQGRIYEQYF.

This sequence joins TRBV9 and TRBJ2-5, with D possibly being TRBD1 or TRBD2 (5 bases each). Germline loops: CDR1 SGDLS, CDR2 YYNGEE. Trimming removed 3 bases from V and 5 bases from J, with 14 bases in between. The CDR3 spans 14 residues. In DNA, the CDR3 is TGTGCCAGCAGCGGACAAGGTTGGGGGGAGACCCAGTACTTC. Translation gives CASSGQGWGETQYF.